Following are 10 T cell receptor beta chains from one sample sequenced in a study of shared clonotypes between healthy human individuals. Naive CD8 cells were CD45RO-negative, positively selected for CCR7, excluding terminally differentiated effector memory CD45RA+ cells. Produced via immunoSEQ multiplex PCR; TCRdb's table is partial and in-frame only. Of about 2 million clones in the sample, about 95% were seen once. Sequencing was performed on naive CD8+ T cells sorted from blood. These receptors were obtained from a man aged 18 to 30 in good health.

The chain recombines TRBV7-9 with TRBJ1-2; 8 bases fit TRBD1. Germline values: CDR1 SEHNR, CDR2 FQNEAQ (reference sequence). Trimming removed 6 bases from V and 6 bases from J; junction bases left unmatched: 12. This CDR3 comprises 15 residues. The CDR3 reads CASSFQQTGEDGYTF. The CDR3 coding sequence is TGTGCCAGCAGTTTCCAACAGACAGGGGAAGATGGCTACACCTTC.

The V gene is TRBV19, the J gene TRBJ1-1; no firm D call. V shed 3 bases and J shed 3 bases, with 8 bases lying between them. This CDR3 spans 13 amino acids. Germline-derived CDR1 and CDR2 are LNHDA and SQIVND (reference sequence). The CDR3 protein is CASSMGLYTEAFF. The CDR3 DNA reads as TGTGCCAGTAGTATGGGTTTGTACACTGAAGCTTTCTTT. The full variable domain, rest sourced from reference TRBV19 and TRBJ1-1, is DGGITQSPKYLFRKEGQNVTLSCEQNLNHDAMYWYRQDPGQGLRLIYYSQIVNDFQKGDIAEGYSVSREKKESFPLTVTSAQKNPTAFYLCASSMGLYTEAFFGQGTRLTVV.

V and J are TRBV28 and TRBJ1-5; D perhaps matches TRBD1 (5 bases). V was trimmed by 9 bases and J by 2 bases, leaving 17 bases between them. Germline V gene sequence: CDR1 MDHEN, CDR2 SYDVKM. This CDR3 has 15 residues. CDR3 region: CASDQGGAGNQPQHF. CDR3 bases: TGTGCCAGTGACCAAGGAGGGGCAGGCAATCAGCCCCAGCATTTT.

The J gene is TRBJ2-7, the V gene TRBV7-9; D is possibly TRBD2 (6 bases). The CDR3 covers 14 residues. The germline V and J ends were trimmed by 4 bases and 3 bases, with 13 bases remaining between them. Germline-derived CDR1 and CDR2 are SEHNR and FQNEAQ (reference sequence). This chain's CDR3 is CASSYRDSDYEQYF. Here the CDR3 DNA reads TGTGCCAGCAGCTACCGGGACTCCGACTACGAGCAGTACTTC.

In this sample, this clone turned up once. This chain joins TRBV9 and TRBJ2-7; possibly TRBD2 for D (6 bases). This CDR3 has 15 residues. In germline, CDR1 is SGDLS, CDR2 YYNGEE. V was clipped by 0 bases and J by 0 bases, with 10 bases between them. CDR3 bases: TGTGCCAGCAGCGTAGCATGGGGAGGCTCCTACGAGCAGTACTTC. It encodes CASSVAWGGSYEQYF.

The chain is built from TRBV2 and TRBJ2-5; no reliable D call. Germline V gene lookup returns CDR1 SNHLY and CDR2 FYNNEI. The CDR3 runs to 15 residues. V was clipped by 2 bases and J by 5 bases, with 15 bases between them. The CDR3 sequence is CASSETALLGETQYF. The CDR3 nucleotides read TGTGCCAGCAGTGAAACGGCCCTACTGGGGGAGACCCAGTACTTC.

For the CDR3, the DNA is TGTGCCAGCAAAAGGCAATTTCTGGACGAGCAGTACTTC. Translation gives CASKRQFLDEQYF. The rearrangement links TRBV6-1 to TRBJ2-7, with unresolved D. This CDR3 is 13 amino acids long. V was cut by 7 bases and J by 5 bases, with 15 bases left in between. Germline V lookup: CDR1 MNHNS, CDR2 SASEGT.

This chain uses TRBV27 with TRBJ1-5; D is unclear. This CDR3 is built from 13 residues. V was cut by 7 bases and J by 1 base, with 8 bases left in between. Germline V gives CDR1 MNHEY, CDR2 SMNVEV (reference sequence). The CDR3 loop reads CASTEGSNQPQHF. The CDR3 DNA is TGTGCCAGCACCGAAGGAAGCAATCAGCCCCAGCATTTT.

This clone was seen only once. Here the CDR3 DNA reads TGTGCCAGCAGCTTTTGGACAGGTTTAAACACTGAAGCTTTCTTT. Residues: CASSFWTGLNTEAFF. The V call is TRBV7-9, the J call TRBJ1-1; 7 positions agree with TRBD1. V was pared by 3 bases and J by 2 bases, with 6 bases of the junction left unmatched. Per the germline V gene, CDR1 is SEHNR and CDR2 is FQNEAQ (reference sequence). The CDR3 has 15 residues.

Turning to this clone: Different DNA sequences within this sample yield the same CDR3. The chain carries TRBV18 and TRBJ2-1; D not certain. V gave up 6 bases and J gave up 4 bases, with 10 bases separating them. Germline CDR1 KGHSH, CDR2 LQKENI. The CDR3 is made up of 13 amino acids. Written as DNA, the CDR3 is TGTGCCAGCTCGCCAGACAATTACAATGAGCAGTTCTTC. Translation: CASSPDNYNEQFF.